This entry features one T cell receptor beta chain sequence. A single count supports this clone. Its binding antigen is unknown. Base qualities are not provided; no much larger clone lies one nucleotide away. Trimming leaves V shorter by 8 bases and J shorter by 0 bases, with the junction holding 4 bases beyond the gene matches. From a lookup of the germline V gene (reference sequence), CDR1 and CDR2 are LNHDA and SQIVND. There are 13 amino acids in the CDR3, from cysteine to phenylalanine inclusive. The DNA shown is the 39-base CDR3, in frame from base 1. The protocol used for the library was the immunoSEQ multiplex PCR assay. T cell repertoires were profiled with deep sequencing of rearranged TCR beta loci together with multiparametric flow cytometry. Not all clones reach the TCRdb copy of this immuneACCESS table, which keeps in-frame sequences only. Checked studies attribute under half of the gap to unresolved V genes and leave the rest unexplained. This sample gives tens of thousands of clones in total; 85% of them show up just once. Of the sample, about 2.9% falls within the top ten clones.

This record belongs to a study of lymphopenia after photon versus proton radiotherapy (dated by TCRdb to between 2018 and 2021). Background for the entire study: In patients with gastrointestinal tumors who developed high-grade lymphopenia, the study compared the immunological effects of photon radiation therapy with those of proton radiation therapy. A cohort of around 18 patients with gastrointestinal tumors who received either photon or proton therapy and subsequently developed lymphopenia was included. The study aimed to characterize how the two radiation modalities differ in their impact on the immune system. Overall results and qualifications from the work: Across the cohort, an inverse correlation was found between a larger post-nadir drop in TCR diversity and overall survival time among patients who died. The survival association was assessed only in patients who died, and the authors presented better survival with proton therapy as a possibility rather than a demonstrated result. Once the lymphocyte count had reached its nadir, the repertoires of photon-treated patients showed oligoclonal expansion, particularly of CD8+ Temra cells, and this expansion drove the decline in diversity. Proton-treated patients stayed relatively stable during treatment, while photon-treated patients lost naive T cells and TCR diversity and gained effector/memory populations.

This receptor chain uses TRBV19 and TRBJ2-7, with TRBD1 matching 7 junction bases. This sequence was found in a man aged 50 to 60 with gastric cancer. The source was peripheral blood, collected from a patient treated with photon-based radiotherapy. The sequenced DNA: TGTGCCAGTGGGACAGATTCCTCCTACGAGCAGTACTTC. Its coded protein is CASGTDSSYEQYF. This CDR3, with the reference TRBV19 and TRBJ2-7 proteins standing in past its ends, gives the full variable domain DGGITQSPKYLFRKEGQNVTLSCEQNLNHDAMYWYRQDPGQGLRLIYYSQIVNDFQKGDIAEGYSVSREKKESFPLTVTSAQKNPTAFYLCASGTDSSYEQYFGPGTRLTVT.